The 9 T cell receptor beta chains below all came from one sample that was sequenced in a study of T cell responses to AZD1222 COVID-19 vaccine. Sequencing used immunoSEQ multiplex PCR; TCRdb keeps in-frame clones, though not all of them. Of about 100,000 clones in the sample, over 75% were seen once. Specimen: peripheral blood, collected on day 0 of AZD1222 vaccination. Receptors were obtained from an adult in good health.

The V call is TRBV19, the J call TRBJ2-1; D unclear. V lost 5 bases and J 7 bases, leaving 15 bases between the germline ends. The CDR3 sequence is 14 residues long. Per germline, CDR1 LNHDA and CDR2 SQIVND (reference sequence). The CDR3 here is CASSVQRGRNEQFF. CDR3 sequence (DNA): TGTGCCAGTAGTGTACAGAGAGGAAGGAATGAGCAGTTCTTC.

This clone was observed a single time. The V and J genes are TRBV30 and TRBJ2-7; 8 nucleotides match TRBD2. CDR3 length: 15 amino acids. Looked up from germline, CDR1 is GTSNPN and CDR2 is SVGIG (reference sequence). The junction had 10 bases not matched to a gene; V was cut back by 4 bases and J by 2 bases. The CDR3, as DNA: TGTGCCTGGATCGGACCCCCCGGGGGGGCCTACGAGCAGTACTTC. Translation: CAWIGPPGGAYEQYF.

The CDR3 nucleotides are TGTGCCAGCAGTGGAACAGACAGTACAACTACCTACGAGCAGTACTTC. It is translated as CASSGTDSTTTYEQYF. The chain couples TRBV2 to TRBJ2-7; a possible D gene is TRBD1 (5 bases). From germline, CDR1 is SNHLY and CDR2 FYNNEI. V lost 4 bases to trimming and J lost 2 bases, with 18 bases between them. This CDR3 region has 16 residues.

The CDR3 protein is CASSLGGTPNNEQFF. The CDR3 region has the DNA TGTGCCAGCAGCTTAGGGGGGACTCCTAACAATGAGCAGTTCTTC. The chain links TRBV7-2 to TRBJ2-1; D possibly corresponds to TRBD2 (6 bases). The CDR3 runs to 15 residues. V dropped 1 base and J dropped 5 bases, with 12 bases sitting between them. Germline values: CDR1 SGHTA, CDR2 FQGNSA.

J is TRBJ1-6 and V is TRBV5-1; 7 nucleotides line up with TRBD1. This CDR3 is 16 amino acids long. V lost 0 bases, J lost 5 bases, and 5 bases stayed unmatched. Germline loops: CDR1 SGHRS, CDR2 YFSETQ. The DNA of the CDR3 is TGCGCCAGCAGCTTGGCCCCGACAGGGAATAATTCACCCCTCCACTTT. Encoded protein: CASSLAPTGNNSPLHF.

The chain has TRBV6-5 and TRBJ2-7; 7 bases agree with TRBD1. V gave up 5 bases and J gave up 2 bases; unmatched junction bases: 6. CDR1 is MNHEY, CDR2 SVGAGI, per germline. CDR3 length equals 14 residues. Here the CDR3 reads CASSKSGQPYEQYF. In nucleotides, the CDR3 is TGTGCCAGCAGTAAATCGGGACAGCCCTACGAGCAGTACTTC.

The chain couples TRBV6-1 to TRBJ2-5; unclear D gene. The CDR3 spans 15 residues. CDR1 MNHNS and CDR2 SASEGT come from the germline V gene. V lost 2 bases, J lost 4 bases, and 14 bases lay in between. The CDR3 sequence: CASSENSVILETQYF. In DNA, the CDR3 is TGTGCCAGCAGTGAAAACTCCGTCATCTTAGAGACCCAGTACTTC.

The genes are TRBV7-2 and TRBJ2-1; 10 bases line up with TRBD2. The germline CDR1 and CDR2 sequences are SGHTA and FQGNSA. Unmatched junction bases numbered 9, after V lost 0 bases and J lost 7 bases. The CDR3 spans 17 residues. CDR3 DNA: TGTGCCAGCAGCTTAGCAGTGAGAGCGGGAGGGCCGAATGAGCAGTTCTTC. This sequence encodes CASSLAVRAGGPNEQFF.

The chain links TRBV7-2 to TRBJ1-3; D unresolved. V dropped 4 bases and J dropped 0 bases, with 13 bases sitting between them. Germline-derived CDR1 and CDR2 are SGHTA and FQGNSA. CDR3 size: 16 residues. Here the CDR3 DNA reads TGTGCCAGCAGCTCAACCCCTAGGACCTCTGGAAACACCATATATTTT. Encoded protein: CASSSTPRTSGNTIYF.